Listed below are T cell receptor beta chains from one sample, sequenced in a study of T cells in Graves' hyperthyroidism and ophthalmopathy. A single record per CDR3 protein comes from TCRdb applying MiXCR to the multiplex PCR reads. Of about 400,000 distinct CDR3 sequences listed, roughly 14% were seen once; the top ten hold roughly 15%. Sequenced: blood. Receptors were obtained from a woman between 18 and 29 years old with Graves' hyperthyroidism. The CDR3 runs from the conserved cysteine through the conserved F or W. Each record gives: V gene, D gene, J gene, clone size, CDR3 protein, CDR3 DNA. A D gene is named only where the DNA matches it firmly. Clone size is given for some rows only: seen once, a few or many times, or a class if the clone is expanded.

TRBV11-2	NA	TRBJ2-2	NA	CASSQRRWDTGELFF	TGTGCCAGCTCTCAGAGGCGGTGGGACACCGGGGAGCTGTTTTTT
TRBV27	NA	TRBJ2-7	many	CASSSITSLEQYF	TGTGCCAGCAGTTCTATCACCTCCCTCGAGCAGTACTTC
TRBV2	NA	TRBJ2-7	many	CASSVAENEQYF	TGTGCCAGCAGTGTGGCGGAAAACGAGCAGTACTTC
TRBV19	NA	TRBJ1-5	NA	CASNYRVGNQPQHF	TGTGCCAGTAACTACAGGGTGGGGAATCAGCCCCAGCATTTT
TRBV5-1	TRBD2	TRBJ2-2	NA	CASKLAGGANTGELFF	TGCGCCAGCAAACTAGCGGGGGGCGCGAACACCGGGGAGCTGTTTTTT
TRBV18	NA	TRBJ1-4	many	CASSGGSNEKLFF	TGTGCCAGCTCGGGGGGATCTAATGAAAAACTGTTTTTT
TRBV4-1	NA	TRBJ2-7	NA	CASSQELVDEQYF	TGCGCCAGCAGCCAAGAGCTAGTAGACGAGCAGTACTTC
TRBV28	TRBD1	TRBJ1-5	few	CASSGTGAGNQPQHF	TGTGCCAGCAGCGGAACAGGGGCTGGCAATCAGCCCCAGCATTTT
TRBV2	TRBD2	TRBJ2-2	many	CASSESSGTLTGELFF	TGTGCCAGCAGTGAGTCTAGCGGGACGCTCACCGGGGAGCTGTTTTTT
TRBV18	NA	TRBJ2-1	few	CASSPPKGPKQFF	TGTGCCAGCTCACCCCCAAAGGGGCCGAAGCAGTTCTTC
TRBV10-3	NA	TRBJ2-7	many	CAISAIGSGGQYF	TGTGCCATCAGTGCCATTGGCAGCGGCGGGCAGTACTTC
TRBV20-1	NA	TRBJ1-6	NA	CSARETVTNSPLHF	TGCAGTGCTAGAGAGACAGTGACGAATTCACCCCTCCACTTT
TRBV28	NA	TRBJ1-2	many	CASSYLQGGNYGYTF	TGTGCCAGCAGTTACCTTCAGGGAGGGAACTATGGCTACACCTTC
TRBV29-1	TRBD1	TRBJ2-2	many	CSGRTGGLGELFF	TGCAGCGGGAGGACAGGGGGCCTCGGGGAGCTGTTTTTT
TRBV11-2	NA	TRBJ1-5	many	CASSFILRAGNQPQHF	TGTGCCAGCAGCTTCATCTTGCGGGCGGGCAATCAGCCCCAGCATTTT
TRBV6-1	NA	TRBJ2-7	many	CASSQSLTGSSYEQYF	TGTGCCAGCAGTCAAAGCCTTACGGGGAGCTCCTACGAGCAGTACTTC
TRBV28	NA	TRBJ1-1	many	CASSLWAGANTEAFF	TGTGCCAGCAGTTTATGGGCAGGGGCGAACACTGAAGCTTTCTTT
TRBV10-1	NA	TRBJ2-2	many	CASSESTQLELFF	TGCGCCAGCAGTGAGTCGACACAGCTAGAGCTGTTTTTT
TRBV6-1	NA	TRBJ1-2	many	CASSEVAGFYGYTF	TGTGCCAGCAGTGAAGTAGCAGGCTTTTACGGCTACACCTTC
TRBV11-3	NA	TRBJ2-1	many	CASSLEEYSAQFF	TGTGCCAGCAGCTTAGAAGAGTATAGCGCGCAGTTCTTC
TRBV28	NA	TRBJ2-4	few	CASSPWPGGDKNIQYF	TGTGCCAGCAGCCCCTGGCCGGGGGGCGACAAAAACATTCAGTACTTC
TRBV19	NA	TRBJ1-5	few	CASSISVTAGNQPQHF	TGTGCCAGTAGTATCTCTGTAACAGCGGGCAATCAGCCCCAGCATTTT
TRBV5-6	TRBD1	TRBJ2-7	few	CASSWGQGTSYEQYF	TGTGCCAGCAGCTGGGGACAGGGGACTTCCTACGAGCAGTACTTC
TRBV20-1	NA	TRBJ2-7	few	CSSRHLRGNEQYF	TGCAGCTCACGCCATCTTCGGGGCAACGAGCAGTACTTC
TRBV30	NA	TRBJ2-5	NA	CAWSYVQETQYF	TGTGCCTGGAGCTATGTGCAGGAGACCCAGTACTTC
TRBV20-1	TRBD2	TRBJ2-7	NA	CSFVGGTSRSEQYF	TGCAGTTTCGTGGGAGGGACTAGCAGGTCCGAGCAGTACTTC
TRBV7-2	TRBD1	TRBJ1-2	many	CASSLGTEGYGYTF	TGTGCCAGCAGCCTAGGGACAGAGGGATATGGCTACACCTTC
TRBV20-1	NA	TRBJ1-1	few	CSARKGRGTEAFF	TGCAGTGCTAGAAAAGGGAGGGGCACTGAAGCTTTCTTT
TRBV4-1	NA	TRBJ2-3	many	CASSQALAGTDTQYF	TGCGCCAGCAGCCAAGCCCTCGCAGGCACAGATACGCAGTATTTT
TRBV12-3/TRBV12-4	NA	TRBJ1-1	NA	CASSFNVGTEAFF	TGTGCCAGCAGTTTTAATGTGGGGACTGAAGCTTTCTTT
TRBV3-1	NA	TRBJ2-1	many	CASSQDGVTYNEQFF	TGTGCCAGCAGCCAAGATGGCGTTACCTACAATGAGCAGTTCTTC
TRBV2	NA	TRBJ2-7	many	CASSETSFVAPYYEQYF	TGTGCCAGCAGTGAAACTAGTTTTGTGGCCCCCTACTACGAGCAGTACTTC
TRBV25-1	TRBD2	TRBJ2-5	few	CASSEWRGAGETQYF	TGTGCCAGCAGTGAATGGCGGGGGGCCGGAGAGACCCAGTACTTC
TRBV28	NA	TRBJ2-1	many	CASRQNYNEQFF	TGTGCCAGCAGACAAAACTACAATGAGCAGTTCTTC
TRBV13	NA	TRBJ2-7	many	CASSPGPRLPYEQYF	TGTGCCAGCAGCCCCGGGCCGCGACTCCCCTACGAGCAGTACTTC
TRBV6-2/TRBV6-3	NA	TRBJ1-2	many	CASSYSTDGYTF	TGTGCCAGCAGTTACTCTACAGATGGCTACACCTTC
TRBV20-1	TRBD1	TRBJ2-7	many	CSARAGTGGVYEQYF	TGCAGTGCTAGAGCCGGGACAGGGGGTGTTTACGAGCAGTACTTC
TRBV3-1	NA	TRBJ2-2	many	CASSQGSGGELFF	TGTGCCAGCAGCCAAGGGTCGGGCGGGGAGCTGTTTTTT
TRBV4-1	NA	TRBJ2-2	NA	CASSQDFFTGELFF	TGCGCCAGCAGCCAAGATTTTTTCACCGGGGAGCTGTTTTTT
TRBV18	TRBD2	TRBJ2-7	NA	CASSPTATSGGYEQYF	TGTGCCAGCTCACCGACCGCCACCAGCGGGGGTTACGAGCAGTACTTC